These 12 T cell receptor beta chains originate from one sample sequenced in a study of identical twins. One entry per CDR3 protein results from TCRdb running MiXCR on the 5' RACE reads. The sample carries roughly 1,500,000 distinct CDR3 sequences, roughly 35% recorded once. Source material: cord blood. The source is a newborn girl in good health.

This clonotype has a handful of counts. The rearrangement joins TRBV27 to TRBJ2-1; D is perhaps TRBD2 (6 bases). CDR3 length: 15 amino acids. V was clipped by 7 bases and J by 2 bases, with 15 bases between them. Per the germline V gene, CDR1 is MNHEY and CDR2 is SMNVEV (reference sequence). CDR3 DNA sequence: TGTGCCAGCAACAAAGCGGGCCTGGCCTACAATGAGCAGTTCTTC. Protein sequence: CASNKAGLAYNEQFF.

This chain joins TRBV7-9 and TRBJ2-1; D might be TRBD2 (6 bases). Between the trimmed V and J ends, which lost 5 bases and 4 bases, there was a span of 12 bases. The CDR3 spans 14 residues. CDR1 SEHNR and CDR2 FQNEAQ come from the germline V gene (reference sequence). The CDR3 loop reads CASSGGRTYNEQFF. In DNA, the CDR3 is TGTGCCAGCAGCGGAGGGCGTACATACAATGAGCAGTTCTTC.

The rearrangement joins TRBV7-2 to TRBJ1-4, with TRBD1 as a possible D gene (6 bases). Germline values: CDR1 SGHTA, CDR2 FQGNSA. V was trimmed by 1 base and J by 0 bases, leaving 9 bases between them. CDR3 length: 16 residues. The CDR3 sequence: CASSLVQGSTNEKLFF. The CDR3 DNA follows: TGTGCCAGCAGCTTAGTGCAGGGGTCAACTAATGAAAAACTGTTTTTT.

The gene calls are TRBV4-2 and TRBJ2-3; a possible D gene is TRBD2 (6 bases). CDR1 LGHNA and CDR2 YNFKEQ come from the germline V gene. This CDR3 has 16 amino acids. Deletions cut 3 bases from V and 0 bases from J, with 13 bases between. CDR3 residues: CASSHGTGTSTDTQYF. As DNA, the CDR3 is TGTGCCAGCAGCCACGGGACCGGGACTAGCACAGATACGCAGTATTTT.

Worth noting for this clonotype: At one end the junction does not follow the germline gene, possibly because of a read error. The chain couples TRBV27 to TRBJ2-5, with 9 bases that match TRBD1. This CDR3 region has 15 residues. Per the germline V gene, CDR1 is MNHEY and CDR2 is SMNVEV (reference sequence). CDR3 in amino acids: CASSLSPGQGTVRYF. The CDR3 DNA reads TGTGCCAGCAGTCTATCACCGGGACAGGGAACGGTCCGGTACTTC.

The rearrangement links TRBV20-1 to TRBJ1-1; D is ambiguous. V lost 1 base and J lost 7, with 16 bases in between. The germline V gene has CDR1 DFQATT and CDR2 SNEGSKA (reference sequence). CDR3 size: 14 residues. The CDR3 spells CSARARLTALEAFF. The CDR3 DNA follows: TGCAGTGCTAGAGCACGGCTCACGGCCCTTGAAGCTTTCTTT.

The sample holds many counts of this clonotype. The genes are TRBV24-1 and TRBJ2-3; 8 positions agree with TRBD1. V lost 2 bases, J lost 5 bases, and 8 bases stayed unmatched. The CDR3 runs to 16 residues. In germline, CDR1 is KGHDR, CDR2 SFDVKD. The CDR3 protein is CATSDWKGTGVDTQYF. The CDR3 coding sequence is TGTGCCACCAGTGATTGGAAGGGGACAGGAGTAGATACGCAGTATTTT.

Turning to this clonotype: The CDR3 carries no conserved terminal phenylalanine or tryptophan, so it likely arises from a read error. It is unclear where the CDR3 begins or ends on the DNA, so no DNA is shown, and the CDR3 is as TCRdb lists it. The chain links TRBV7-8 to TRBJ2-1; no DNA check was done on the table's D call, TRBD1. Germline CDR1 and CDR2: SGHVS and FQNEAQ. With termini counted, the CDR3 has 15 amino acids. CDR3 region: CASSSPWGVGYTFGS.

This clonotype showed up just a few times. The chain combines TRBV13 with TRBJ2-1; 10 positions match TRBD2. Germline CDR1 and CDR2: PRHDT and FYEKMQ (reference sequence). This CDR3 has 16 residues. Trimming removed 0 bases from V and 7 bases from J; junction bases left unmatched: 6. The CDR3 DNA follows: TGTGCCAGCAGCTTAGGACCTAGCGGGAGAGGAAATGAGCAGTTCTTC. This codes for CASSLGPSGRGNEQFF.

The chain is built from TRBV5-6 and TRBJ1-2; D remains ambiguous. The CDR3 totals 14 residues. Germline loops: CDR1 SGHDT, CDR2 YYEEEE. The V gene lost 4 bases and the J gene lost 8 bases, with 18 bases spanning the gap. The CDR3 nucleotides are TGTGCCAGCAGCCTGAACCCCGGACGTGTAGGCTACACCTTC. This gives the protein CASSLNPGRVGYTF.

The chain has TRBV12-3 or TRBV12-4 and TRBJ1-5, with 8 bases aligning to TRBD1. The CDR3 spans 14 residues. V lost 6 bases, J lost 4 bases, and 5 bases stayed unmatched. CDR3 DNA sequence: TGTGCCAGCAGCTCGGACAGGGATAATCAGCCCCAGCATTTT. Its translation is CASSSDRDNQPQHF.

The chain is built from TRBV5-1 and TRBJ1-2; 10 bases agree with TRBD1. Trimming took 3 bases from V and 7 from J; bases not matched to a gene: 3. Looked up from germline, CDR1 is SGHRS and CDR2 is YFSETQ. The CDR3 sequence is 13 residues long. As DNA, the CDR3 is TGCGCCAGCAGCTCGGGGGACAGGGGTGGCTACACCTTC. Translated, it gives CASSSGDRGGYTF.